This TCR beta chain comes out of a study of control samples from healthy donors and cancer patients. Sequencing was performed with immunoSEQ multiplex PCR; in TCRdb, only in-frame clones are kept and a portion is missing. The sample holds 55,000 to 85,000 clones, just under 90% seen once. V dropped 6 bases and J dropped 0 bases, with 9 bases sitting between them. The CDR3 runs 14 residues. CDR1 is SQVTM, CDR2 ANQGSEA, per germline. This clone was detected only a few times. The sequence was collected from a man aged 60 to 69 with lung cancer. The gene calls are TRBV29-1 and TRBJ2-6, with no clear D. The sample was PBMCs. For the CDR3, the DNA is TGCAGCGTCTGGTACCTCTCTGGGGCCAACGTCCTGACTTTC. Its protein is CSVWYLSGANVLTF.